This TCR beta chain was sequenced during a study of CD4 T cell repertoires in COVID-19. Study outcomes and limitations: Between roughly 6.5 and 27% of SARS-CoV-2 clonotypes also appeared in SARS-CoV and/or HKU1 spike cultures.

Produced via immunoSEQ multiplex PCR; TCRdb's table is partial and in-frame only. The sample has fewer than 25,000 clones; 80% to 90% are singletons. No culture step preceded sequencing of the ex vivo isolated memory T cells. Concerning this clone: The antigen is undetermined.

This CDR3 is built from 14 residues. Trimming shortened V by 7 bases and J by 3 bases, and 16 bases separated the two germline ends. Germline V CDR1 and CDR2: MNHEY, SVGAGI. The gene calls are TRBV6-5 and TRBJ2-7; D may be TRBD2 (6 bases). The specimen comprised central memory CD4+ T cells from blood, sampled before the COVID-19 pandemic. The origin of this receptor is a human donor who had COVID-19. The CDR3 reads CASTLQRGGYEQYF. Written as DNA, the CDR3 is TGTGCCAGCACCCTACAGAGGGGAGGCTACGAGCAGTACTTC.